This TCR beta chain was recorded in a study of CD8 T cells in ankylosing spondylitis. In TCRdb, the 5' RACE reads were re-called with MiXCR into one record per CDR3 protein. The table lists approximately 110,000 distinct CDR3 sequences, around 24% of them singletons. The specimen sequenced was synovial fluid, either unsorted or a sorted T cell fraction (not recorded which). The receptor was isolated from a male donor with ankylosing spondylitis.

Here the CDR3 DNA reads TGTGCCAGCAGCTTAGAGGGCTTCGAGCAGTACTTC. Translated: CASSLEGFEQYF. The chain employs TRBV7-9 and TRBJ2-7; D not certain. V was pared by 1 base and J by 6 bases, with 7 bases between. The CDR3 is 12 residues long. Germline values: CDR1 SEHNR, CDR2 FQNEAQ (reference sequence).